This T cell receptor beta chain was recovered during a study of shared clonotypes between healthy human individuals. Donors included only healthy HIV-negative adults lacking recent acute infections or vaccinations. The donors, all of them Caucasian adults, lived in Nashville, Tennessee. Findings and limits, study-wide: Clonotype sharing among the donors was expected to vary with sequencing depth.

A deep-level run was used for the assay. Sequenced by immunoSEQ multiplex PCR; TCRdb stores in-frame clones only, minus some. The sample carries roughly 700,000 clones, about 92% recorded once. On this clone: Its antigen is not known.

CDR3 length equals 15 residues. From germline, CDR1 is SGHAT and CDR2 FQDESV (reference sequence). The V gene end was trimmed by 5 bases and the J gene end by 3 bases; junction bases not matched to a gene: 7. V usage is TRBV11-1 and J usage is TRBJ2-3; 8 bases line up with TRBD2. Material: memory CD8+ T cells from PBMCs. As to subset: CD45RO+ cells pooled with CCR7-negative TemRA cells. The TCR was taken from a man between 18 and 35 years old in good health. Some clones in this sample may be carry-over from other donors' samples. The CDR3 protein is CASSREGPRTDTQYF. CDR3 DNA: TGTGCCAGCAGCCGGGAGGGCCCTCGGACAGATACGCAGTATTTT. The full variable domain, with the rest looked up from reference TRBV11-1 and TRBJ2-3, is EAEVAQSPRYKITEKSQAVAFWCDPISGHATLYWYRQILGQGPELLVQFQDESVVDDSQLPKDRFSAERLKGVDSTLKIQPAELGDSAMYLCASSREGPRTDTQYFGPGTRLTVL.